The present entry profiles one T cell receptor (beta chain) with its context. The antigen remains unidentified. The sample is drawn from a study of cytomegalovirus exposure and HLA in healthy donors. Study findings and constraints: A later analysis found common viral pathogens apparently linked to several of the most significant clusters.

Donors counted as nominally healthy when sampled, yet unrecorded immune exposures were likely. CDR1 is SNHLY and CDR2 is FYNNEI in the germline V gene. The CDR3 extends over 14 amino acids. With 4 bases removed from V and 8 bases from J, the gap between germline ends came to 12 bases. Vbeta (60) and Jbeta (13) primers were used in the PCR. Assay used: immunoSEQ multiplex PCR; TCRdb lists only in-frame clones, some missing. The sample comprises some 190,000 clones, about four fifths of which are singletons, and approximately 2.1% rests with the top ten. The receptor comes from a woman aged 30 to 39 in good health and CMV-seronegative. This chain uses TRBV2 with TRBJ1-6; no reliable D call. Sequences were obtained from PBMCs. Written as DNA, the CDR3 is TGTGCCAGCAGTGTCGCCGTTAGAGATTCACCCCTCCACTTT. Translated: CASSVAVRDSPLHF.